The sequence of this T cell receptor beta chain was determined in a study of blood T cells in healthy people across ages. A second PCR, run for 7 to 11 cycles, used a sample-barcoded 5' primer plus a J-beta primer mix. MiXCR, applied by TCRdb to the 5' RACE reads, yields one record per CDR3 protein. The table has 1.5 million to 2 million distinct CDR3 sequences, roughly 52% seen once; the top ten hold approximately 2%. To note about this clonotype: The antigen is unknown.

Study conclusions and caveats: Estimated diversity, derived from one million T cells, was regarded as an underestimate.

The CDR3 is 13 residues long. The V gene's germline CDR1 is SGHRS and CDR2 YFSETQ. V was pared by 4 bases and J by 3 bases, with 11 bases between. The V call is TRBV5-1, the J call TRBJ2-7; D unclear. Material for sequencing was blood. This TCR was recovered from a middle-aged woman in good health. The CDR3 sequence is CASSPEDGYEQYF. CDR3 bases: TGCGCCAGCAGCCCCGAGGACGGCTACGAGCAGTACTTC.